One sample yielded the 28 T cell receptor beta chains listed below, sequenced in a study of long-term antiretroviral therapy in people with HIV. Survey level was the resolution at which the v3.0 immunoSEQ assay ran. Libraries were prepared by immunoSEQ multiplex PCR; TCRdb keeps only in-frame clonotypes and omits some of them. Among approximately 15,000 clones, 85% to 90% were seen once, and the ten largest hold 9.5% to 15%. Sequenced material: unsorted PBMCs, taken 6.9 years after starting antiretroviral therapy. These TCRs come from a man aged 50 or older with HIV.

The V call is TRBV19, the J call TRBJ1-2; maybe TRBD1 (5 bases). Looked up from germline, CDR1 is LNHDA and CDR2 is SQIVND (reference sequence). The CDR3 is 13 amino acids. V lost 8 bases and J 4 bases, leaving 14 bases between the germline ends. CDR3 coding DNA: TGTGCCAGTTCGACAGAAAATACCTATGGCTACACCTTC. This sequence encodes CASSTENTYGYTF. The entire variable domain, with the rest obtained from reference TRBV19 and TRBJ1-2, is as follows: DGGITQSPKYLFRKEGQNVTLSCEQNLNHDAMYWYRQDPGQGLRLIYYSQIVNDFQKGDIAEGYSVSREKKESFPLTVTSAQKNPTAFYLCASSTENTYGYTFGSGTRLTVV.

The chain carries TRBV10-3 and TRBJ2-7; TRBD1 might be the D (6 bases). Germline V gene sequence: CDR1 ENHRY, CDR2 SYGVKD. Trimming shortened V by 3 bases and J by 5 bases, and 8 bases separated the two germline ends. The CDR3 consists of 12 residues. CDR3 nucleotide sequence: TGTGCCATCAGTGAAGGGGGAAACGAGCAGTACTTC. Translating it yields CAISEGGNEQYF.

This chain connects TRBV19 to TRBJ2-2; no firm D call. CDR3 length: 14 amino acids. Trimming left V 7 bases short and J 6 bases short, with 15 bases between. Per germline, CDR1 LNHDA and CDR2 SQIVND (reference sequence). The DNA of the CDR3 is TGTGCCAGTAAATCGGCGGCAGGAGCCGGGGAGCTGTTTTTT. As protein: CASKSAAGAGELFF.

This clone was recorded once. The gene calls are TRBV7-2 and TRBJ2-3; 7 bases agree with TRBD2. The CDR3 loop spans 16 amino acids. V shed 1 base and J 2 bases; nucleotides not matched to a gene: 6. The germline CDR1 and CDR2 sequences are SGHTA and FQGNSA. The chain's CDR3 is CASSLEGLAVTDTQYF. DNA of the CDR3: TGTGCCAGCAGCTTAGAGGGTCTAGCGGTCACAGATACGCAGTATTTT.

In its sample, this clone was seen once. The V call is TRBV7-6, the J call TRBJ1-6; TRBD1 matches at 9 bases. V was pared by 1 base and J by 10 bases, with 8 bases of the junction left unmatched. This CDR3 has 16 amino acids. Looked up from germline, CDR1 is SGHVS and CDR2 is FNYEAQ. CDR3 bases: TGTGCCAGCAGCTTAGGTCAGGGACAGGGAGCCTCACCCCTCCACTTT. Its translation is CASSLGQGQGASPLHF.

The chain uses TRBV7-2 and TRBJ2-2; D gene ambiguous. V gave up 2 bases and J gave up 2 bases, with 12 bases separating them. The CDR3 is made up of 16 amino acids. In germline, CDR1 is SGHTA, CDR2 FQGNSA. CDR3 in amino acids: CASSLPPRTNTGELFF. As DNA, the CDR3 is TGTGCCAGCAGCTTACCTCCGAGGACCAACACCGGGGAGCTGTTTTTT.

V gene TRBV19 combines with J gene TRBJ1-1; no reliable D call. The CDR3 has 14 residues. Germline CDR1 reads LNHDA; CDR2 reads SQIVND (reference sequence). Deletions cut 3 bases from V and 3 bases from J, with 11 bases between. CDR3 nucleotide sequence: TGTGCCAGTAGTATCGGCAGCGAGGACACTGAAGCTTTCTTT. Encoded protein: CASSIGSEDTEAFF.

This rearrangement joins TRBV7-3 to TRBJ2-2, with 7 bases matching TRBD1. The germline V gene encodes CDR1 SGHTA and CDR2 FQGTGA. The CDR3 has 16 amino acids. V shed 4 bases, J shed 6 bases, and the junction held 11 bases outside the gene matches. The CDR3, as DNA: TGTGCCAGCAGCTCCGACCCCCTTACAGGGGCCGGGGAGCTGTTTTTT. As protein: CASSSDPLTGAGELFF.

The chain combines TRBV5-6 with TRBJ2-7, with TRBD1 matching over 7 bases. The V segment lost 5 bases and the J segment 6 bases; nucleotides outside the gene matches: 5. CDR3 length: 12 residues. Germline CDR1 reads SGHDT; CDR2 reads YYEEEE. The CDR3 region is CASSRQGPEQYF. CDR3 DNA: TGTGCCAGCAGTAGACAGGGCCCCGAGCAGTACTTC.

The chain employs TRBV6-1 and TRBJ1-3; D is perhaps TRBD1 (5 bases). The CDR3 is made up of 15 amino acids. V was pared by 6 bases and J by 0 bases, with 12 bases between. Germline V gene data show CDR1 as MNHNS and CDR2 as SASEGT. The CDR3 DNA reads TGTGCCAGCAGGGAGACAGCGAGCTCTGGAAACACCATATATTTT. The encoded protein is CASRETASSGNTIYF.

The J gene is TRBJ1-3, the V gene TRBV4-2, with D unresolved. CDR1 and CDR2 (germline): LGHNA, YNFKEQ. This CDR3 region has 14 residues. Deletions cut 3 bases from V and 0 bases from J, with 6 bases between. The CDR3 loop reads CASSHPNSGNTIYF. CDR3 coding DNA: TGTGCCAGCAGCCATCCTAACTCTGGAAACACCATATATTTT.

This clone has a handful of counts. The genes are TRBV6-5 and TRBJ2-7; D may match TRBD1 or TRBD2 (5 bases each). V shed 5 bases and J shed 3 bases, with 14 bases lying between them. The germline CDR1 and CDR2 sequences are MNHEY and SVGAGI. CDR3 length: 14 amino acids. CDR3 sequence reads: CASSEEGSYYEQYF. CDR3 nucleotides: TGTGCCAGCAGTGAAGAGGGGTCCTACTACGAGCAGTACTTC.

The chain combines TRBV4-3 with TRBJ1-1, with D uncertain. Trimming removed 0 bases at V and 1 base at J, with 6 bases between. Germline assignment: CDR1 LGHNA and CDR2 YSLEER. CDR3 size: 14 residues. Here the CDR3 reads CASSQDVRNTEAFF. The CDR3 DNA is TGCGCCAGCAGCCAAGATGTCAGGAACACTGAAGCTTTCTTT.

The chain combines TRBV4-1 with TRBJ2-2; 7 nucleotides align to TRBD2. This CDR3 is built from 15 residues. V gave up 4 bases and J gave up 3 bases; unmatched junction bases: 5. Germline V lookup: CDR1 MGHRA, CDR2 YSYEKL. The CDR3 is CASSPGTTHTGELFF. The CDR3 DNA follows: TGCGCCAGCAGCCCCGGGACTACCCACACCGGGGAGCTGTTTTTT.

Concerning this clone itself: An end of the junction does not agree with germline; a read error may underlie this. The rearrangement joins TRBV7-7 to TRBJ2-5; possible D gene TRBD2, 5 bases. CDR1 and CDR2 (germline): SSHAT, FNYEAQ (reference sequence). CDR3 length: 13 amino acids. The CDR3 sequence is CASRRGLGETQYF. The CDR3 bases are TGTGCTAGCAGACGGGGTTTGGGAGAGACCCAGTACTTC.

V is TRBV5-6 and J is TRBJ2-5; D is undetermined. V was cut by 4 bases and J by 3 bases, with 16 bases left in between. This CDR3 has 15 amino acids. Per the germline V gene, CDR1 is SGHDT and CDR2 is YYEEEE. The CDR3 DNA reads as TGTGCCAGCAGCCCTATCCGTAGGGATAAAGAGACCCAGTACTTC. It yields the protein CASSPIRRDKETQYF. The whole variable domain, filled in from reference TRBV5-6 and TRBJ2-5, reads DAGVTQSPTHLIKTRGQQVTLRCSPKSGHDTVSWYQQALGQGPQFIFQYYEEEERQRGNFPDRFSGHQFPNYSSELNVNALLLGDSALYLCASSPIRRDKETQYFGPGTRLLVL.

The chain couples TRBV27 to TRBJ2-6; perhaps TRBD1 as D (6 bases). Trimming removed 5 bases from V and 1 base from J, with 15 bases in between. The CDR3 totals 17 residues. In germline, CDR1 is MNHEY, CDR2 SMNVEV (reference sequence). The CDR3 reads CASSPGRGKSGANVLTF. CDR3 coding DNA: TGTGCCAGCAGTCCCGGCAGGGGAAAGTCTGGGGCCAACGTCCTGACTTTC.

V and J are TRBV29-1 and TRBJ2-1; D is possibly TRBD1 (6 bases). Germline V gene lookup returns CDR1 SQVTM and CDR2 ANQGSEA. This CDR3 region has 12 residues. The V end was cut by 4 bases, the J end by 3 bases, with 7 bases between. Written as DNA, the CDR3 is TGCAGCGTTGGGGGGCACTACAATGAGCAGTTCTTC. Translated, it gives CSVGGHYNEQFF.

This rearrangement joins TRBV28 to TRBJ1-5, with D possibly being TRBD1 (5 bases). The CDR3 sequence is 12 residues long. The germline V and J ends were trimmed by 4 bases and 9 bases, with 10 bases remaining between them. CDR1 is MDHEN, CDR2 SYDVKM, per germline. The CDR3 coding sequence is TGTGCCAGCAGTTGGGGGGGTAGGCCCCAGCATTTT. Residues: CASSWGGRPQHF.

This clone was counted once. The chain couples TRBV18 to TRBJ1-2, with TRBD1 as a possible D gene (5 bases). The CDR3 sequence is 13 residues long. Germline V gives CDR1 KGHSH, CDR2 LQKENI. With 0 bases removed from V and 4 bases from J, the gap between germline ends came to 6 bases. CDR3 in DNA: TGTGCCAGCTCACCACCTGGGGGCTATGGCTACACCTTC. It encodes CASSPPGGYGYTF.

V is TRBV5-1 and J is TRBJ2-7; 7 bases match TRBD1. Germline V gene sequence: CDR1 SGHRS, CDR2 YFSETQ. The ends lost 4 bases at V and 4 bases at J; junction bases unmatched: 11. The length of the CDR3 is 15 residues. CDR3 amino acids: CASSVHTGTAYEQYF. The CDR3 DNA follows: TGCGCCAGCAGCGTACATACCGGGACAGCTTACGAGCAGTACTTC.

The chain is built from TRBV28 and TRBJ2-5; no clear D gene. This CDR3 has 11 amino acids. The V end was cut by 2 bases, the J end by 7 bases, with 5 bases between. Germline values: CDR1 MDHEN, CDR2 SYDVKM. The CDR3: CASSLGGTQYF. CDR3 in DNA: TGTGCCAGCAGTTTAGGCGGGACCCAGTACTTC.

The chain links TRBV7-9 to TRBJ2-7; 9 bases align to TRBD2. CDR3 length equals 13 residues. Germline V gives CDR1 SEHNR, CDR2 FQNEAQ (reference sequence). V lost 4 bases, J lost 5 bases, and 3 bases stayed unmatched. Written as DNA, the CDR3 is TGTGCCAGCAGCTATTCTAGCGGGAACGAGCAGTACTTC. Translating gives CASSYSSGNEQYF.

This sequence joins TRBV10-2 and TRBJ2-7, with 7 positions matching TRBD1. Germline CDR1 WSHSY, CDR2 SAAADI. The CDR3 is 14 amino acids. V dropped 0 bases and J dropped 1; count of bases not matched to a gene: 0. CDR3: CASSESGQSYEQYF. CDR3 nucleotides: TGCGCCAGCAGTGAGTCGGGACAGTCCTACGAGCAGTACTTC.

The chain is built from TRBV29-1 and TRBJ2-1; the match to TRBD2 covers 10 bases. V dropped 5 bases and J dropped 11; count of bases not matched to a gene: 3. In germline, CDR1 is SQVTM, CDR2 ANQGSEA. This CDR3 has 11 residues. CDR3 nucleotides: TGCAGCGTTTCTAGCGGGAGTAAGCAGTTCTTC. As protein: CSVSSGSKQFF.

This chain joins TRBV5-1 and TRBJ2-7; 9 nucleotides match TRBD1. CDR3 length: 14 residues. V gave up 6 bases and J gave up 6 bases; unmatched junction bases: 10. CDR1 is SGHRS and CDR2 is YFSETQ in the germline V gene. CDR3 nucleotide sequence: TGCGCCAGCAACGAACCGGGACAGGGCTTCGAGCAGTACTTC. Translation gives CASNEPGQGFEQYF. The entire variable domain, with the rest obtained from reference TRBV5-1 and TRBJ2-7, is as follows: KAGVTQTPRYLIKTRGQQVTLSCSPISGHRSVSWYQQTPGQGLQFLFEYFSETQRNKGNFPGRFSGRQFSNSRSEMNVSTLELGDSALYLCASNEPGQGFEQYFGPGTRLTVT.

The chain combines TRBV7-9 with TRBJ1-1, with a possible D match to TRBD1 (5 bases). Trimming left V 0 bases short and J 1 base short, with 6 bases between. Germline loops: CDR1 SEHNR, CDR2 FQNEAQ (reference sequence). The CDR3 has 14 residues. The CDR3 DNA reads TGTGCCAGCAGCTTAGCGGGGCCGAACACTGAAGCTTTCTTT. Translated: CASSLAGPNTEAFF. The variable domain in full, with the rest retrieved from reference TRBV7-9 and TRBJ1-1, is DTGVSQNPRHKITKRGQNVTFRCDPISEHNRLYWYRQTLGQGPEFLTYFQNEAQLEKSRLLSDRFSAERPKGSFSTLEIQRTEQGDSAMYLCASSLAGPNTEAFFGQGTRLTVV.

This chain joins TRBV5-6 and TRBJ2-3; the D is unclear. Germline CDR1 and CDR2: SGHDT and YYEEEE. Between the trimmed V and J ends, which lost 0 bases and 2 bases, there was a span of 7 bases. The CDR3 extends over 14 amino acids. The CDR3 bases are TGTGCCAGCAGCTTGGCCCCCAACACAGATACGCAGTATTTT. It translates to CASSLAPNTDTQYF. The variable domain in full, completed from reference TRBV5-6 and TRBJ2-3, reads DAGVTQSPTHLIKTRGQQVTLRCSPKSGHDTVSWYQQALGQGPQFIFQYYEEEERQRGNFPDRFSGHQFPNYSSELNVNALLLGDSALYLCASSLAPNTDTQYFGPGTRLTVL.